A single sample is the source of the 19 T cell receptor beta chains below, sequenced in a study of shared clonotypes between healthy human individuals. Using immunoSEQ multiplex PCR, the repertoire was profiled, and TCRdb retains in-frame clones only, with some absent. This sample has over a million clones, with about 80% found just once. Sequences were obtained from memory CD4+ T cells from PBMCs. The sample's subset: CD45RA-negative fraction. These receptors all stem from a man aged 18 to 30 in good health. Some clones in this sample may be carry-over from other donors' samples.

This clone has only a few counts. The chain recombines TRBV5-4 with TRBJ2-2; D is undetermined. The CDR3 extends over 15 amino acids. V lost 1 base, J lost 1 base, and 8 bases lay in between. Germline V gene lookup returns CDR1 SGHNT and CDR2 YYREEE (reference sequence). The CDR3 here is CASSLFAGNTGELFF. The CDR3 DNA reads TGTGCCAGCAGCTTGTTCGCAGGGAACACCGGGGAGCTGTTTTTT.

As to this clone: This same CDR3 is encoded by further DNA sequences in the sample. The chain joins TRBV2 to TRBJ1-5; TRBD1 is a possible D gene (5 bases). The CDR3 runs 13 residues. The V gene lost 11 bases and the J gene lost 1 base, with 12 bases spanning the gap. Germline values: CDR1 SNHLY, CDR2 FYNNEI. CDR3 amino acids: CASKGQSNQPQHF. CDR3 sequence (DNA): TGTGCCTCTAAAGGACAAAGCAATCAGCCCCAGCATTTT.

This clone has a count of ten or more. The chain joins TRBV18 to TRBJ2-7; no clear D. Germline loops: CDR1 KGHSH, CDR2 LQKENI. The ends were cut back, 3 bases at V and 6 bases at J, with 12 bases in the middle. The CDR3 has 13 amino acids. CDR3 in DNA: TGTGCCAGCTCACCCAAAGACACGAGCGAGCAGTACTTC. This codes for CASSPKDTSEQYF.

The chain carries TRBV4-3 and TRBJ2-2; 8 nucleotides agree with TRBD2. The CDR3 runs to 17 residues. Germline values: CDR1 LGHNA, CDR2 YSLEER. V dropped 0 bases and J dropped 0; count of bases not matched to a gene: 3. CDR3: CASSQEVSGTNTGELFF. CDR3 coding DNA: TGCGCCAGCAGCCAAGAGGTTAGCGGGACGAACACCGGGGAGCTGTTTTTT.

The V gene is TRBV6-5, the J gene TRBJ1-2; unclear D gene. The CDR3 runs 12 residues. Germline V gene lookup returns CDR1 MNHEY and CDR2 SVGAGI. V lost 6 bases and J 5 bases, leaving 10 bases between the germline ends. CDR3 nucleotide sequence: TGTGCCAGCAGGCGAGGCCTATATGGCTACACCTTC. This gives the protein CASRRGLYGYTF.

The CDR3 loop reads CASSLKAPYEAFF. The CDR3 DNA is TGCGCCAGCAGCTTGAAAGCCCCGTATGAAGCTTTCTTT. The chain employs TRBV5-1 and TRBJ1-1; D gene uncertain. Germline values: CDR1 SGHRS, CDR2 YFSETQ. Trimming removed 1 base at V and 7 bases at J, with 11 bases between. This CDR3 is built from 13 residues.

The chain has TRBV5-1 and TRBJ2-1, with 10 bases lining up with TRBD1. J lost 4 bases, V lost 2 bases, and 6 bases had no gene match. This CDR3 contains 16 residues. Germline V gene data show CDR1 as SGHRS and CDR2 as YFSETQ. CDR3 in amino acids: CASSLGSGQGYNEQFF. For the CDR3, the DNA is TGCGCCAGCAGCTTAGGTTCGGGACAGGGGTACAATGAGCAGTTCTTC.

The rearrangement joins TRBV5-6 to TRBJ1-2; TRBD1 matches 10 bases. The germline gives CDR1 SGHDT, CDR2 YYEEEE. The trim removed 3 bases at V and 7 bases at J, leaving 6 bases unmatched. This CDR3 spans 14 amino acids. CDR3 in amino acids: CASSYDRGQGGYTF. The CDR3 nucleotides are TGTGCCAGCAGCTACGACAGGGGGCAAGGTGGCTACACCTTC.

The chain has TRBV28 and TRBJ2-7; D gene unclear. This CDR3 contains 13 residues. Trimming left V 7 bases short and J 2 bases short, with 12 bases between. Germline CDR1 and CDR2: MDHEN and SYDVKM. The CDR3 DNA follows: TGTGCCAGCACCCGGCCCGGCCCCTACGAGCAGTACTTC. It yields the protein CASTRPGPYEQYF.

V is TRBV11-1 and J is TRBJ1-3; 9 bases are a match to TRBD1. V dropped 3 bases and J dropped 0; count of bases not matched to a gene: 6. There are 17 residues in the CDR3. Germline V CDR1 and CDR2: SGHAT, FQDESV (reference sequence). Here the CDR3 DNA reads TGTGCCAGCAGCTTCGGAGGACAGGGGAGCTCTGGAAACACCATATATTTT. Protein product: CASSFGGQGSSGNTIYF.

In DNA, the CDR3 is TGCGCCAGCAGCCAAGATAGGTACGGGACCCAGTACTTC. Translating gives CASSQDRYGTQYF. This chain connects TRBV4-3 to TRBJ2-5; D call uncertain. V was shortened by 0 bases and J by 7 bases, with 9 bases between the two germline ends. CDR3 length: 13 residues. Germline CDR1 LGHNA, CDR2 YSLEER.

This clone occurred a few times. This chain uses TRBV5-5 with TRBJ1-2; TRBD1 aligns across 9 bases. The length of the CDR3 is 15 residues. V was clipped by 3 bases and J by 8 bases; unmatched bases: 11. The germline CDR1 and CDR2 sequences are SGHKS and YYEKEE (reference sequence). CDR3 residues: CASSSGLQGARGYTF. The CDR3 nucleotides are TGTGCCAGCAGCTCAGGGCTACAGGGGGCTAGAGGCTACACCTTC.

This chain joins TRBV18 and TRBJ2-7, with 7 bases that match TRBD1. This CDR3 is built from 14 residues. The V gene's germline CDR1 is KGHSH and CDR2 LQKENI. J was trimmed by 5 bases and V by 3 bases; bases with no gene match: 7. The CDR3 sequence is CASSPTTGMNEQYF. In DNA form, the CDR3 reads TGTGCCAGCTCACCGACGACAGGGATGAACGAGCAGTACTTC.

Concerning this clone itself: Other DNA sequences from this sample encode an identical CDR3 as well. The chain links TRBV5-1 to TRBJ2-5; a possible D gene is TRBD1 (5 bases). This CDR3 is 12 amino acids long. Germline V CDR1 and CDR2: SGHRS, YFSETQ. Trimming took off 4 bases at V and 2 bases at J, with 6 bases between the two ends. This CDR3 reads CASSRQQETQYF. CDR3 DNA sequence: TGCGCCAGCAGCAGACAGCAAGAGACCCAGTACTTC.

CDR3 nucleotides: TGTGCCAGCAGTGAATATCTTTCGGACAGGGGCTATGGCTACACCTTC. This encodes CASSEYLSDRGYGYTF. The rearrangement links TRBV2 to TRBJ1-2, with 9 bases identical to TRBD1. The V gene's germline CDR1 is SNHLY and CDR2 FYNNEI. CDR3 size: 16 residues. The J segment lost 4 bases and the V segment lost 2 bases, leaving 8 bases of the junction unmatched.

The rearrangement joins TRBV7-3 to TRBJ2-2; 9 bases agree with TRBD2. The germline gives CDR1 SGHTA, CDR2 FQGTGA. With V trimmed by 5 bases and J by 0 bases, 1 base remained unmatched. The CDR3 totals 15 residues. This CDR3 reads CASSPSGANTGELFF. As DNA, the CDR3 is TGTGCCAGCAGCCCTAGCGGGGCGAACACCGGGGAGCTGTTTTTT.

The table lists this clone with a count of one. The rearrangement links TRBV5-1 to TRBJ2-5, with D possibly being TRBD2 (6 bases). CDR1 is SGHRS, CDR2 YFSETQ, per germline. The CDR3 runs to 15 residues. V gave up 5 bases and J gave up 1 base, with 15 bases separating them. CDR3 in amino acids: CASRGSTSSQETQYF. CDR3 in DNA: TGCGCCAGCAGAGGGTCGACTAGTAGCCAAGAGACCCAGTACTTC.

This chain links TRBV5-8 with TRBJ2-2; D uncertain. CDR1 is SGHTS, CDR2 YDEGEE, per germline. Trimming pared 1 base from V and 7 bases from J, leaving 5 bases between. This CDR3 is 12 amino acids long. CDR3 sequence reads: CASSLRFGELFF. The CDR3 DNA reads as TGTGCCAGCAGCTTGCGTTTCGGGGAGCTGTTTTTT.

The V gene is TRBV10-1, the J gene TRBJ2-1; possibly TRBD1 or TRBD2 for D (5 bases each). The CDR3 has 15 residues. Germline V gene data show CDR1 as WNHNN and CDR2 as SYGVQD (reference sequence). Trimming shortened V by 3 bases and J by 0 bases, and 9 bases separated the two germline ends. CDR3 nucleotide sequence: TGCGCCAGCAGTGATCGGGGACGCTCCTACAATGAGCAGTTCTTC. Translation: CASSDRGRSYNEQFF.